This T cell receptor (beta chain) derives from a study of blood T cells in healthy people across ages. Germline values: CDR1 DFQATT, CDR2 SNEGSKA (reference sequence). V was clipped by 6 bases and J by 7 bases; unmatched bases: 7. This CDR3 contains 13 residues. Alongside a J-beta primer mix, a sample-barcoded 5' primer served in a second PCR lasting roughly 7 to 11 cycles. TCRdb analysed the 5' RACE reads with MiXCR anew, one entry per CDR3 protein. The sample carries hundreds of thousands of distinct CDR3 sequences, more than 25% recorded once. The same specimen was also included in a second study, on T cells of mothers and their children. That work states: A primer called M1S, used in the second PCR, added sample barcodes and 2-4 random nucleotides.

The TCR sequence derives from a boy aged 5 to 17 in good health. The chain combines TRBV20-1 with TRBJ2-1; 9 bases are shared with TRBD2. Material: blood. The CDR3 DNA follows: TGCAGTGCCACCTCGGGACTAGCAAATGAGCAGTTCTTC. Translating it yields CSATSGLANEQFF.